The 6 T cell receptor beta chains in this list originate from one sample, sequenced in a study of blood T cell repertoires in COVID-19. Assay: immunoSEQ multiplex PCR; the TCRdb copy retains only in-frame clones and omits some. This sample yields 140,000 or so clones, of which about 74% are seen a single time; approximately 16% belongs to the top ten. Source material: peripheral blood. The receptors were gathered from a middle-aged man with acute or convalescent COVID-19.

The V and J genes are TRBV10-2 and TRBJ2-5, with a possible D match to TRBD1 (6 bases). V lost 3 bases to trimming and J lost 2 bases, with 10 bases between them. Per germline, CDR1 WSHSY and CDR2 SAAADI. This CDR3 comprises 14 residues. Here the CDR3 reads CASSDRTGQETQYF. DNA of the CDR3: TGCGCCAGCAGTGATCGCACAGGGCAAGAGACCCAGTACTTC.

The chain uses TRBV18 and TRBJ1-1, with D possibly matching TRBD1 (5 bases). Trimming shortened V by 1 base and J by 3 bases, and 6 bases separated the two germline ends. The CDR3 consists of 13 residues. The V gene's germline CDR1 is KGHSH and CDR2 LQKENI. CDR3 sequence reads: CASSPLGDTEAFF. CDR3 DNA sequence: TGTGCCAGCTCACCACTAGGGGACACTGAAGCTTTCTTT.

J is TRBJ2-1 and V is TRBV5-1, with 8 positions matching TRBD2. The J segment lost 5 bases and the V segment lost 0 bases, leaving 4 bases of the junction unmatched. The CDR3 consists of 15 residues. CDR1 SGHRS and CDR2 YFSETQ come from the germline V gene. CDR3 residues: CASSLVVAGNNEQFF. CDR3 in DNA: TGCGCCAGCAGCTTGGTAGTAGCGGGGAACAATGAGCAGTTCTTC.

This clone was seen more than once but under ten times. CDR3 nucleotide sequence: TGTGCCACCAGTGATCCAGGGGTCACCATAAATGAGCAGTTCTTC. Its protein is CATSDPGVTINEQFF. V and J are TRBV24-1 and TRBJ2-1; D perhaps matches TRBD1 (6 bases). With 3 bases removed from V and 7 bases from J, the gap between germline ends came to 15 bases. CDR1 and CDR2 from the germline V gene are KGHDR and SFDVKD. The CDR3 runs 15 residues.

The chain joins TRBV24-1 to TRBJ2-1; TRBD2 matches 8 bases. The CDR3 loop spans 16 amino acids. Per the germline V gene, CDR1 is KGHDR and CDR2 is SFDVKD. J gave up 4 bases and V 3 bases, and 7 bases lay outside the gene matches. The CDR3 coding sequence is TGTGCCACCAGTGATGTACTCGGGGGGGGGTACAATGAGCAGTTCTTC. Encoded protein: CATSDVLGGGYNEQFF.

The CDR3 protein is CASSERGSGVYQETQYF. CDR3 in DNA: TGCGCCAGCAGTGAGAGGGGTAGCGGGGTGTACCAAGAGACCCAGTACTTC. This rearrangement joins TRBV10-2 to TRBJ2-5; TRBD2 agrees at 8 bases. J was trimmed by 0 bases and V by 2 bases; bases with no gene match: 8. Germline-derived CDR1 and CDR2 are WSHSY and SAAADI. This CDR3 is built from 17 residues.